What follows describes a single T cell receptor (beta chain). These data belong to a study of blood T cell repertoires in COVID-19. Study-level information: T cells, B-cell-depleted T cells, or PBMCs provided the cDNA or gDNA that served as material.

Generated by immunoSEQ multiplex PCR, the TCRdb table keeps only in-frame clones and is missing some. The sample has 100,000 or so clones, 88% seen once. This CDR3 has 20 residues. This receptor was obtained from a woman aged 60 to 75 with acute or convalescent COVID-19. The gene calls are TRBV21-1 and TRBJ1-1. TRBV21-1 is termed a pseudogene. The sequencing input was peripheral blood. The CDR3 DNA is TGTGCCAGCAGCAACAGTGGGCCTCTAGGGAGTTTTACATCGAACACTGAAGCTTTCTTT. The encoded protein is CASSNSGPLGSFTSNTEAFF.